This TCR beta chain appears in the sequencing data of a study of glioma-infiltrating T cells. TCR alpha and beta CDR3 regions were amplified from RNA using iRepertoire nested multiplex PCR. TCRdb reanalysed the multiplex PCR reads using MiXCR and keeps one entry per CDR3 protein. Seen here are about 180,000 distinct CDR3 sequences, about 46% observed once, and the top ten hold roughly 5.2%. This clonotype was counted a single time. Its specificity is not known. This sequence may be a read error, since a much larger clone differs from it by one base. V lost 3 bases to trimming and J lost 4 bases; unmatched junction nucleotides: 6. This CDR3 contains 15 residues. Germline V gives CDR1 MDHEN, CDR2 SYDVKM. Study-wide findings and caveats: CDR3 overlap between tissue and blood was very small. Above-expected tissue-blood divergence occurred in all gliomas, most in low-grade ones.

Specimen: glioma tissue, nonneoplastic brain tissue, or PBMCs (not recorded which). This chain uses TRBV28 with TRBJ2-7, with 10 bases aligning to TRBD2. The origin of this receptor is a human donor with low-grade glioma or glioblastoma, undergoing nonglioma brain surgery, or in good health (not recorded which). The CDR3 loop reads CASSLSAGGLYEQYF. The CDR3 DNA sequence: TGTGCCAGCAGTTTGTCAGCGGGAGGGCTGTACGAGCAGTACTTC.